This T cell receptor (beta chain) is from a study of cytomegalovirus exposure and HLA in healthy donors. Study in general: In a later analysis, the 100 to 150 validation repertoires were reported to have used the same platform as the roughly 600 first-cohort repertoires. Findings and limits, study-wide: Reported results showed that the classifier diagnosed cytomegalovirus status with high specificity and sensitivity. Within the 95 to 150 validation repertoires, first-cohort TCR clusters tended to co-occur, according to a later analysis.

Separate from the approximately 670-subject first cohort was the approximately 110-subject validation cohort, to which the donors belonged. Germline loops: CDR1 MNHEY, CDR2 SMNVEV (reference sequence). Trimming removed 6 bases from V and 7 bases from J; junction bases left unmatched: 8. This CDR3 has 13 amino acids. As concerns this clone: Its matching antigen is unknown.

Produced via immunoSEQ multiplex PCR; TCRdb's table is partial and in-frame only. The repertoire holds 100,000 to 150,000 clones, with about 84% as singletons. The clonotype comes from a woman under 40 in good health and CMV-seronegative. Sequencing was performed on PBMCs. This rearrangement joins TRBV27 to TRBJ2-5; 7 positions match TRBD2. CDR3 protein: CASRTTERGTQYF. Written as DNA, the CDR3 is TGTGCCAGCAGGACGACAGAGCGGGGGACCCAGTACTTC.